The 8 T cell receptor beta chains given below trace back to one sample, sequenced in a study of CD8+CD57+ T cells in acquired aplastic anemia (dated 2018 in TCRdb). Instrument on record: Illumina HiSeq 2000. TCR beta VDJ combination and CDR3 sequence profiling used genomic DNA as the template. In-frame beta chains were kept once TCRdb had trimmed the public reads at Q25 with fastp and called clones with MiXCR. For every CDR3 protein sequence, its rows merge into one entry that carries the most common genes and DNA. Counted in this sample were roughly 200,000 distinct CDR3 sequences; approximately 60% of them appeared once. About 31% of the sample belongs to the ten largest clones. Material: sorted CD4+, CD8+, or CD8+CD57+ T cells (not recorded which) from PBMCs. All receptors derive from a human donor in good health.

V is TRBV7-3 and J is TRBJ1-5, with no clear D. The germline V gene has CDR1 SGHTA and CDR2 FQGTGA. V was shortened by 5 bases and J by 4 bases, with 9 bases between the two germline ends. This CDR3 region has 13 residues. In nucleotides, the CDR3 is TGTGCCAGCAGCCCCCCTGGGAATCAGCCCCAGCATTTT. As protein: CASSPPGNQPQHF.

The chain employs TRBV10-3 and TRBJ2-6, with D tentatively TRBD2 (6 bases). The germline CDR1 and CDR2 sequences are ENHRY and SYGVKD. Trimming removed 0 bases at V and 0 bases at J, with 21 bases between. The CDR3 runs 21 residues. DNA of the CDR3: TGTGCCATCAGTGAGTCGCGGGGAGTCCCCGGGCTGTGCTCTGGGGCCAACGTCCTGACTTTC. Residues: CAISESRGVPGLCSGANVLTF.

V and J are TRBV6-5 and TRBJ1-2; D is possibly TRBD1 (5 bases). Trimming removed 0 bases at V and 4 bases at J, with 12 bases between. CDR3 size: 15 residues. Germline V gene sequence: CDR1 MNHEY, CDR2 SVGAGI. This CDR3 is CASSYSGGRGYGYTF. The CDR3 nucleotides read TGTGCCAGCAGTTACTCGGGTGGGAGGGGCTATGGCTACACCTTC.

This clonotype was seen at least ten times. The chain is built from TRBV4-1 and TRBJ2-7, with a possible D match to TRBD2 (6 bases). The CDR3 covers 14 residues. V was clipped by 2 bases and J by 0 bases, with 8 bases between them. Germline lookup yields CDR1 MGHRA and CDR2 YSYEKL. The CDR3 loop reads CASSQRTTSYEQYF. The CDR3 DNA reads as TGCGCCAGCAGCCAACGGACTACCTCCTACGAGCAGTACTTC.

For the CDR3, the DNA is TGCAGTGCTAGGTGGGAAAGTGAGACCCAGTACTTC. This translates into CSARWESETQYF. The rearrangement uses TRBV20-1 and TRBJ2-5; the D is unclear. The CDR3 consists of 12 residues. Per germline, CDR1 DFQATT and CDR2 SNEGSKA (reference sequence). V lost 3 bases, J lost 5 bases, and 10 bases lay in between.

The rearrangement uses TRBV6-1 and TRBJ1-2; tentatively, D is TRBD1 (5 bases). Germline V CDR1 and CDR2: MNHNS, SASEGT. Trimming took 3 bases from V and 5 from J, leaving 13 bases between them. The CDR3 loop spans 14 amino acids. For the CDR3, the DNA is TGTGCCAGCAGTGACCTTGGGGGTGGTTATGGCTACACCTTC. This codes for CASSDLGGGYGYTF.

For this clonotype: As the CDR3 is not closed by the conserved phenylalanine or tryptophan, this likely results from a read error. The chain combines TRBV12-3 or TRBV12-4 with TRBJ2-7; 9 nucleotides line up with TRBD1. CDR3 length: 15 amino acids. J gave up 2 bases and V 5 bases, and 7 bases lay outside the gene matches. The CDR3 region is CASSPSWDRAYEQYL. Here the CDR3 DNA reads TGTGCCAGCAGTCCTTCTTGGGACAGGGCCTACGAGCAGTACCTC.

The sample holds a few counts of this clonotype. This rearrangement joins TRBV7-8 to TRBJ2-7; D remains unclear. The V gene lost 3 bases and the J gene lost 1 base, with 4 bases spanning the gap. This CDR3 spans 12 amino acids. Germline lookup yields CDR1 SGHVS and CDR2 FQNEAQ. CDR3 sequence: CASSFGSYEQYF. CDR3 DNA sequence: TGTGCCAGCAGCTTCGGTTCCTACGAGCAGTACTTC.